Sequencing of this TCR beta chain was carried out in a study of T-cell reconstitution after alpha-beta-depleted transplantation in children. Unique molecular identifiers were incorporated during preparation of the TCRbeta library. Via MiXCR, TCRdb re-called the PCR reads, giving one row per CDR3 protein. The sample gives about 980,000 distinct CDR3 sequences, about 29% of which show up once; roughly 28% is in the top ten. V shed 4 bases and J shed 5 bases, with 15 bases lying between them. Per the germline V gene, CDR1 is MNHEY and CDR2 is SVGEGT. The CDR3 extends over 14 amino acids. The TCR comes from a boy younger than two who had a stem cell transplant for SCID, so the T cells may come from the graft donor. The starting material was PBMCs, mostly from graft donor cells, obtained 360 days after TCRalphabeta/CD19-depleted stem cell transplant. The chain links TRBV6-2 or TRBV6-3 to TRBJ2-7; no clear D gene. CDR3 sequence: CASSSGAGRDEQYF. CDR3 DNA: TGTGCCAGCAGTTCCGGTGCAGGTAGGGACGAGCAGTACTTC.